A selection of T cell receptor beta chains follows, all from one sample in a study of T cell responses to AZD1222 COVID-19 vaccine. Using immunoSEQ multiplex PCR, the repertoire was profiled, and TCRdb retains in-frame clones only, with some absent. Here the sample spans roughly 110,000 clones, around 87% being singletons. The sequenced sample was peripheral blood, obtained on day 0 of AZD1222 vaccination. These receptors all come from an adult in good health. CDR3s include the opening cysteine and the closing phenylalanine or tryptophan. Each record gives: clone size, D gene, CDR3 length, J gene, V gene, CDR3 DNA, CDR3 protein. D genes are given only for firm matches. Size values are once, few and many counts, or a class for expanded clones, and some rows have none.

>NA|NA|19|TRBJ1-6|TRBV18
TGTGCCAGCTCACTCGAACGGGTGATTAGGCCGGGGGCGAATTCACCCCTCCACTTT
CASSLERVIRPGANSPLHF
>NA|NA|16|TRBJ1-2|TRBV4-2
TGTGCCAGCAGCCAAGGGGGATATGGGCGTTCCTATGGCTACACCTTC
CASSQGGYGRSYGYTF
>NA|NA|11|TRBJ2-3|TRBV5-1
TGCGCCAGCAACTGGGGAGATACGCAGTATTTT
CASNWGDTQYF
>few|NA|14|TRBJ1-3|TRBV5-1
TGCGCCAGCAGCTTGATGGCAGCTGGAAACACCATATATTTT
CASSLMAAGNTIYF
>NA|NA|15|TRBJ1-2|TRBV27
TGTGCCAGCAGTTTATCCGGGTTCTCCCCATATGGCTACACCTTC
CASSLSGFSPYGYTF
>NA|NA|16|TRBJ1-2|TRBV5-1
TGCGCCAGCAGCTTGGAATCGGGGTTTGTGGGCTATGGCTACACCTTC
CASSLESGFVGYGYTF
>NA|NA|15|TRBJ1-2|TRBV5-6
TGTGCCAGCAGCTTTGTGGCGCAGAGTCCTTATGGCTACACCTTC
CASSFVAQSPYGYTF
>NA|TRBD1|13|TRBJ1-6|TRBV6-4
TGTGCCACCGGGAGGGACAGGGGCTCACCCCTCCACTTT
CATGRDRGSPLHF
>NA|TRBD1|18|TRBJ2-6|TRBV7-3
TGTGCCAGCAGCTTAGGCGTGACAGGGTGGTCTGGGGCCAACGTCCTGACTTTC
CASSLGVTGWSGANVLTF
>NA|NA|17|TRBJ2-2|TRBV9
TGTGCCAGCAGCGTAGCTCCGGGACACCTCTCTTCCGGGGAGCTGTTTTTT
CASSVAPGHLSSGELFF
>NA|NA|17|TRBJ1-6|TRBV15
TGTGCCACCAGCACAGGACGGGCTTACAGAGGGGATTCACCCCTCCACTTT
CATSTGRAYRGDSPLHF
>once|NA|14|TRBJ2-7|TRBV10-3
TGTGCCATCAGTGAGTCTGGCAGGCAAGACGAGCAGTACTTC
CAISESGRQDEQYF
>NA|NA|14|TRBJ1-2|TRBV20-1
TGCAGTGCTAGTAGGGCGGCCCTGGAGTATGGCTACACCTTC
CSASRAALEYGYTF